One sample yielded the 31 T cell receptor beta chains listed below, sequenced in a study of cytomegalovirus exposure and HLA in healthy donors. The PCR contained 60 Vbeta and 13 Jbeta primers. Sequenced by immunoSEQ multiplex PCR; TCRdb stores in-frame clones only, minus some. The repertoire holds about 100,000 clones, with over 65% as singletons. Input material: PBMCs. All receptors derive from a woman aged 55-75 years in good health and CMV-seronegative.

The chain has TRBV5-6 and TRBJ2-1; the D is unclear. The CDR3 covers 15 residues. Germline CDR1 reads SGHDT; CDR2 reads YYEEEE. The V and J ends lost 6 bases and 6 bases respectively, with 19 bases between them. The DNA for the CDR3 is TGTGCCAGCATCGCCGCCTGGAAGTCGGGCAATGAGCAGTTCTTC. Amino acid sequence: CASIAAWKSGNEQFF.

The gene calls are TRBV6-5 and TRBJ2-3; D remains unclear. The length of the CDR3 is 14 residues. Germline V gene lookup returns CDR1 MNHEY and CDR2 SVGAGI. V was pared by 2 bases and J by 2 bases, with 8 bases between. The CDR3 region is CASSYRQSTDTQYF. In DNA form, the CDR3 reads TGTGCCAGCAGTTACCGCCAGTCCACAGATACGCAGTATTTT.

The table lists this clone with a few counts. The rearrangement joins TRBV28 to TRBJ2-7; 10 bases align to TRBD1. With V trimmed by 5 bases and J by 0 bases, 7 bases remained unmatched. Germline V gene data show CDR1 as MDHEN and CDR2 as SYDVKM. CDR3 length: 16 amino acids. The CDR3 DNA is TGTGCCAGCAGTCCGGAGGACAGGGGGAGCTCCTACGAGCAGTACTTC. Translating gives CASSPEDRGSSYEQYF.

The V gene is TRBV4-2, the J gene TRBJ2-2; 7 positions agree with TRBD1. V shed 4 bases and J 1 base; nucleotides not matched to a gene: 3. The CDR3 has 15 residues. Germline V gene data show CDR1 as LGHNA and CDR2 as YNFKEQ. CDR3 region: CASSPRTGNTGELFF. The CDR3 coding sequence is TGTGCCAGCAGCCCGAGGACAGGGAACACCGGGGAGCTGTTTTTT.

The chain employs TRBV5-1 and TRBJ2-1, with 9 bases identical to TRBD2. J was trimmed by 6 bases and V by 0 bases; bases with no gene match: 13. The CDR3 has 18 residues. Per the germline V gene, CDR1 is SGHRS and CDR2 is YFSETQ. The CDR3 reads CASSLDQASGKIGNEQFF. The CDR3 DNA follows: TGCGCCAGCAGCTTGGATCAGGCTAGCGGGAAAATTGGCAATGAGCAGTTCTTC.

The chain has TRBV2 and TRBJ1-2, with 9 bases that match TRBD1. Germline lookup yields CDR1 SNHLY and CDR2 FYNNEI. Trimming at V came to 7 bases and at J to 2 bases, leaving 8 bases not matched to a gene. This CDR3 contains 15 residues. CDR3 amino acids: CASNGQGLLNYGYTF. The CDR3 nucleotides are TGTGCCAGCAACGGACAGGGGTTATTAAACTATGGCTACACCTTC. Drawing the rest from reference TRBV2 and TRBJ1-2, the complete variable domain is EPEVTQTPSHQVTQMGQEVILRCVPISNHLYFYWYRQILGQKVEFLVSFYNNEISEKSEIFDDQFSVERPDGSNFTLKIRSTKLEDSAMYFCASNGQGLLNYGYTFGSGTRLTVV.

This chain joins TRBV6-5 and TRBJ2-3; D remains ambiguous. The CDR3 runs 15 residues. CDR1 is MNHEY and CDR2 is SVGAGI in the germline V gene. The ends were cut back, 0 bases at V and 2 bases at J, with 9 bases in the middle. The CDR3 coding sequence is TGTGCCAGCAGTTACTCGCGATTCTACACAGATACGCAGTATTTT. Its translation is CASSYSRFYTDTQYF.

V gene TRBV6-6 combines with J gene TRBJ2-1; maybe TRBD2 (6 bases). CDR3 length: 16 amino acids. The germline CDR1 and CDR2 sequences are MNHNY and SVGAGI (reference sequence). V dropped 6 bases and J dropped 1 base, with 16 bases sitting between them. CDR3 nucleotide sequence: TGTGCCAGCAGGTTTACGACGGGGGTGTCCTACAATGAGCAGTTCTTC. Encoded protein: CASRFTTGVSYNEQFF.

This clone was detected only a few times. The V and J genes are TRBV7-2 and TRBJ1-1; D remains ambiguous. V was cut by 4 bases and J by 7 bases, with 16 bases left in between. The CDR3 consists of 14 residues. The germline CDR1 and CDR2 sequences are SGHTA and FQGNSA. The DNA of the CDR3 is TGTGCCAGCAGCTCCCGGTTGAGGGCGGATGAAGCTTTCTTT. Protein product: CASSSRLRADEAFF.

The chain couples TRBV29-1 to TRBJ2-4, with D perhaps TRBD1 (5 bases). The CDR3 runs to 11 residues. Germline lookup yields CDR1 SQVTM and CDR2 ANQGSEA. Between the trimmed V and J ends, which lost 5 bases and 8 bases, there was a span of 10 bases. DNA of the CDR3: TGCAGCGTTTTATTAGGGGACATTCAGTACTTC. Translated, it gives CSVLLGDIQYF.

This chain connects TRBV7-6 to TRBJ2-3, with 7 nucleotides matching TRBD2. The CDR3 loop spans 17 amino acids. Germline assignment: CDR1 SGHVS and CDR2 FNYEAQ. J lost 2 bases, V lost 5 bases, and 13 bases had no gene match. The CDR3 nucleotides read TGTGCCAGCAGCCAGAGGGTGGCGGGGGACGTCACAGATACGCAGTATTTT. Translating it yields CASSQRVAGDVTDTQYF. Combining the CDR3 with reference TRBV7-6 and TRBJ2-3 gives the whole variable domain GAGVSQSPRYKVTKRGQDVALRCDPISGHVSLYWYRQALGQGPEFLTYFNYEAQQDKSGLPNDRFSAERPEGSISTLTIQRTEQRDSAMYRCASSQRVAGDVTDTQYFGPGTRLTVL.

This clone was counted a few times. The V and J genes are TRBV9 and TRBJ2-5; maybe TRBD1 (5 bases). The CDR3 length is 13 residues. Trimming pared 3 bases from V and 3 bases from J, leaving 9 bases between. Germline values: CDR1 SGDLS, CDR2 YYNGEE. CDR3 sequence (DNA): TGTGCCAGCAGCGCAACAGGAAAAGAGACCCAGTACTTC. As protein: CASSATGKETQYF.

The chain employs TRBV5-6 and TRBJ1-2, with unresolved D. Germline CDR1 reads SGHDT; CDR2 reads YYEEEE. This CDR3 spans 15 amino acids. The V end lost 4 bases, the J end lost 9 bases, and 22 bases lay between the germline ends. Here the CDR3 DNA reads TGTGCCAGCAGCAATCCGCTAAGAGATGAGAGGAGCTACACCTTC. It encodes CASSNPLRDERSYTF.

This clone was detected a few times. The chain uses TRBV5-4 and TRBJ2-6; no clear D. CDR1 SGHNT and CDR2 YYREEE come from the germline V gene (reference sequence). The CDR3 has 15 residues. Trimming shortened V by 4 bases and J by 2 bases, and 10 bases separated the two germline ends. For the CDR3, the DNA is TGTGCCAGCAGCAGACAAAATGCTGGGGCCAACGTCCTGACTTTC. Its translation is CASSRQNAGANVLTF.

The V and J genes are TRBV10-2 and TRBJ2-3, with D tentatively TRBD2 (5 bases). CDR3 length: 14 amino acids. Germline CDR1 and CDR2: WSHSY and SAAADI. V lost 6 bases to trimming and J lost 2 bases, with 12 bases between them. CDR3 sequence reads: CASSPPGVTDTQYF. In DNA form, the CDR3 reads TGCGCCAGCAGCCCCCCCGGGGTCACAGATACGCAGTATTTT.

The V call is TRBV5-6, the J call TRBJ2-7; 8 bases map to TRBD1. CDR1 SGHDT and CDR2 YYEEEE come from the germline V gene. The CDR3 has 14 amino acids. V was clipped by 5 bases and J by 2 bases; unmatched bases: 6. The CDR3 region has the DNA TGTGCCAGCAGACGGACAGGGAGAACCTACGAGCAGTACTTC. It yields the protein CASRRTGRTYEQYF.

The rearrangement uses TRBV18 and TRBJ1-4; 7 bases match TRBD1. Looked up from germline, CDR1 is KGHSH and CDR2 is LQKENI. This CDR3 contains 15 residues. J gave up 5 bases and V 2 bases, and 5 bases lay outside the gene matches. CDR3 residues: CASSPWDSVNEKLFF. As DNA, the CDR3 is TGTGCCAGCTCACCATGGGACAGCGTCAATGAAAAACTGTTTTTT.

V gene TRBV19 combines with J gene TRBJ1-1; D uncertain. The germline V and J ends were trimmed by 3 bases and 3 bases, with 14 bases remaining between them. The CDR3 contains 15 residues. CDR1 is LNHDA, CDR2 SQIVND, per germline (reference sequence). CDR3 nucleotides: TGTGCCAGTAGTATCGCGGAGGGCGCTTACACTGAAGCTTTCTTT. Its protein is CASSIAEGAYTEAFF.

This chain uses TRBV28 with TRBJ1-2; no firm D call. The CDR3 is made up of 13 amino acids. V was trimmed by 8 bases and J by 2 bases, leaving 12 bases between them. CDR1 MDHEN and CDR2 SYDVKM come from the germline V gene. The CDR3 reads CASSQRQNYGYTF. CDR3 nucleotide sequence: TGTGCCAGCTCCCAGAGGCAGAACTATGGCTACACCTTC.

This clone has only a few counts. The V call is TRBV2, the J call TRBJ2-7; TRBD2 might be the D (6 bases). V was trimmed by 8 bases and J by 2 bases, leaving 19 bases between them. Germline V gene data show CDR1 as SNHLY and CDR2 as FYNNEI. The CDR3 has 15 residues. The CDR3: CASLGGLGRTYEQYF. CDR3 nucleotide sequence: TGTGCCAGCCTCGGGGGTTTGGGACGGACCTACGAGCAGTACTTC.

This clone has only a few counts. The chain couples TRBV6-1 to TRBJ1-2; 8 bases are shared with TRBD1. The V and J ends lost 4 bases and 5 bases, in that order; junction bases with no gene match: 9. Germline V gene sequence: CDR1 MNHNS, CDR2 SASEGT. The length of the CDR3 is 15 residues. CDR3 region: CASSGPGQGGYGYTF. CDR3 DNA: TGTGCCAGCAGTGGACCCGGACAGGGCGGGTATGGCTACACCTTC.

V usage is TRBV6-5 and J usage is TRBJ1-1; no clear D gene. This CDR3 has 13 amino acids. Trimming removed 4 bases from V and 5 bases from J, with 11 bases in between. The V gene's germline CDR1 is MNHEY and CDR2 SVGAGI. The CDR3 loop is CASSSFGVTEAFF. CDR3 nucleotide sequence: TGTGCCAGCAGTTCGTTCGGGGTAACTGAAGCTTTCTTT.

This clone was observed once. The rearrangement joins TRBV2 to TRBJ2-7, with 9 bases lining up with TRBD1. This CDR3 has 13 amino acids. J was trimmed by 4 bases and V by 5 bases; bases with no gene match: 3. Germline V gene sequence: CDR1 SNHLY, CDR2 FYNNEI. The CDR3 here is CASSRTGEYEQYF. In nucleotides, the CDR3 is TGTGCCAGCAGTCGGACAGGGGAATACGAGCAGTACTTC.

This clone was observed a few times. The chain links TRBV6-5 to TRBJ1-1; D ambiguous. V dropped 5 bases and J dropped 0 bases, with 4 bases sitting between them. Germline V CDR1 and CDR2: MNHEY, SVGAGI. CDR3 size: 12 residues. Here the CDR3 DNA reads TGTGCCAGCAGTACGGTGAACACTGAAGCTTTCTTT. Translation: CASSTVNTEAFF.

V is TRBV5-6 and J is TRBJ2-7; TRBD2 agrees at 10 bases. Germline V lookup: CDR1 SGHDT, CDR2 YYEEEE. The CDR3 consists of 14 residues. J gave up 3 bases and V 4 bases, and 4 bases lay outside the gene matches. The CDR3 DNA reads TGTGCCAGCAGCCACGGGACTAGCGACTACGAGCAGTACTTC. Translation gives CASSHGTSDYEQYF.

The V and J genes are TRBV5-6 and TRBJ1-2, with D tentatively TRBD1 (5 bases). The germline V gene encodes CDR1 SGHDT and CDR2 YYEEEE. Between the trimmed V and J ends, which lost 3 bases and 3 bases, there was a span of 18 bases. This CDR3 has 16 residues. Here the CDR3 DNA reads TGTGCCAGCAGCTGGGGTCCGGGACTAAGAGACTATGGCTACACCTTC. It yields the protein CASSWGPGLRDYGYTF.

The V and J genes are TRBV19 and TRBJ1-5; D might be TRBD1 (5 bases). Looked up from germline, CDR1 is LNHDA and CDR2 is SQIVND (reference sequence). Trimming took off 6 bases at V and 3 bases at J, with 15 bases between the two ends. This CDR3 is 15 amino acids long. CDR3 residues: CASSPGGSINQPQHF. CDR3 sequence (DNA): TGTGCCAGTAGCCCCGGGGGGAGTATCAATCAGCCCCAGCATTTT.

This sequence joins TRBV7-9 and TRBJ2-5; D not resolved. Germline-derived CDR1 and CDR2 are SEHNR and FQNEAQ (reference sequence). V was clipped by 8 bases and J by 3 bases, with 10 bases between them. The CDR3 has 12 residues. The CDR3 spells CASGDSEETQYF. In DNA form, the CDR3 reads TGTGCCAGCGGAGATTCCGAAGAGACCCAGTACTTC.

The chain uses TRBV30 and TRBJ2-3; 7 bases line up with TRBD2. Trimming removed 5 bases from V and 0 bases from J; junction bases left unmatched: 5. The CDR3 contains 14 residues. Looked up from germline, CDR1 is GTSNPN and CDR2 is SVGIG (reference sequence). The CDR3 DNA sequence: TGTGCCTGGTGTCTAGCGGAGAGCACAGATACGCAGTATTTT. Protein product: CAWCLAESTDTQYF.

The rearrangement links TRBV13 to TRBJ2-2, with D tentatively TRBD1 (5 bases). The CDR3 length is 15 residues. Trimming shortened V by 8 bases and J by 6 bases, and 19 bases separated the two germline ends. CDR1 PRHDT and CDR2 FYEKMQ come from the germline V gene (reference sequence). The chain's CDR3 is CASRSRGLGAGELFF. CDR3 DNA sequence: TGTGCCAGCCGGAGTAGGGGCTTGGGCGCCGGGGAGCTGTTTTTT.

In DNA, the CDR3 is TGTGCCTGGAGGTTCCCCCCACTAGCGGGGTCCTACGAGCAGTACTTC. Protein product: CAWRFPPLAGSYEQYF. The chain recombines TRBV30 with TRBJ2-7, with TRBD2 matching 10 bases. The CDR3 has 16 amino acids. V shed 3 bases, J shed 1 base, and the junction held 9 bases outside the gene matches. Per the germline V gene, CDR1 is GTSNPN and CDR2 is SVGIG (reference sequence). Complete variable domain (other parts from reference TRBV30 and TRBJ2-7): SQTIHQWPATLVQPVGSPLSLECTVEGTSNPNLYWYRQAAGRGLQLLFYSVGIGQISSEVPQNLSASRPQDRQFILSSKKLLLSDSGFYLCAWRFPPLAGSYEQYFGPGTRLTVT.